The clone carrying this T cell receptor (beta chain) was observed a few times. There are 15 residues in the CDR3. Germline-derived CDR1 and CDR2 are MDHEN and SYDVKM. The V and J ends lost 2 bases and 2 bases respectively, with 10 bases between them. The sample belongs to a study of T cell repertoires in cytomegalovirus infection. TCRdb independently ran MiXCR on the reads; one entry per CDR3 protein. The data contain hundreds of thousands of distinct CDR3 sequences, around a sixth of them singletons. Sequencing was performed on PBMCs. The chain recombines TRBV28 with TRBJ1-3; TRBD1 might be the D (6 bases). The receptor's source is a human donor in good health (CMV status not recorded). Some clones in this sample may be carry-over from other donors' samples. The CDR3 region has the DNA TGTGCCAGCAGTTTAGACAGGAACGCTGGAAACACCATATATTTT. It encodes CASSLDRNAGNTIYF.